This T cell receptor (beta chain) came from a study of beta chain features in type 1 diabetes. With regard to this clone: Antigen specificity is unknown.

Overall study findings and caveats: There was a moderate but significant shortening of TCRB CDR3s in all four CD4+ subsets of Type 1 diabetes patients. Whether TCRB rearrangement is influenced by HLA type went unresolved here.

Sequenced material consisted of expressed TCRB transcripts (all of the isolated RNA was reverse transcribed). Profiled with immunoSEQ multiplex PCR; TCRdb holds only in-frame clones, not every one. The sample consists of around 110,000 clones, roughly 17% of them appearing once. Sequencing was done on a sample of central memory CD4+ T cells from blood. The receptor was derived from a young man with type 1 diabetes.

The chain's CDR3 is CASSPQGGGNTIYF. The CDR3 DNA reads TGTGCCAGCAGTCCACAGGGAGGTGGAAACACCATATATTTT. The chain links TRBV6-6 to TRBJ1-3; TRBD1 might be the D (6 bases). Per germline, CDR1 MNHNY and CDR2 SVGAGI (reference sequence). V was pared by 5 bases and J by 3 bases, with 11 bases between. This CDR3 has 14 residues.